Each of the 32 T cell receptor beta chains below was sequenced from the same sample in a study of OX40 agonist ivuxolimab in advanced cancers. Here immunoSEQ multiplex PCR was the method, and the copy in TCRdb shows in-frame clones only, minus some. The sample lists about 93,000 clones; 85% to 95% were seen once. The material was CD4+ or CD8+ T cells sorted from blood, obtained in a trial of the OX40 agonist ivuxolimab. The receptors shown here come from an adult with an advanced solid tumor such as melanoma, head and neck, liver or kidney cancer.

The chain couples TRBV27 to TRBJ2-7; no definite D call. Germline V gene sequence: CDR1 MNHEY, CDR2 SMNVEV (reference sequence). The V end lost 5 bases, the J end lost 1 base, and 15 bases lay between the germline ends. The CDR3 has 15 amino acids. As DNA, the CDR3 is TGTGCCAGCAGTCCCCTGCGTGGATCTTCCTACGAGCAGTACTTC. This translates into CASSPLRGSSYEQYF.

This clone occurred once. V and J are TRBV27 and TRBJ2-1, with D unclear. Germline V lookup: CDR1 MNHEY, CDR2 SMNVEV (reference sequence). This CDR3 has 12 amino acids. Trimming removed 4 bases at V and 6 bases at J, with 7 bases between. The DNA for the CDR3 is TGTGCCAGCAGTTCCGAGCGCAATGAGCAGTTCTTC. Protein sequence: CASSSERNEQFF.

The V and J genes are TRBV19 and TRBJ2-3, with D perhaps matching TRBD2 (6 bases). CDR3 size: 15 residues. Germline loops: CDR1 LNHDA, CDR2 SQIVND (reference sequence). The V gene lost 6 bases and the J gene lost 0 bases, with 13 bases spanning the gap. The CDR3 region has the DNA TGTGCCAGTAGCGTAGCGGACTCTAGCACAGATACGCAGTATTTT. This codes for CASSVADSSTDTQYF. Drawing the rest from reference TRBV19 and TRBJ2-3, the complete variable domain is DGGITQSPKYLFRKEGQNVTLSCEQNLNHDAMYWYRQDPGQGLRLIYYSQIVNDFQKGDIAEGYSVSREKKESFPLTVTSAQKNPTAFYLCASSVADSSTDTQYFGPGTRLTVL.

The chain is built from TRBV5-8 and TRBJ1-4; the match to TRBD1 covers 8 bases. Germline-derived CDR1 and CDR2 are SGHTS and YDEGEE. V lost 1 base and J lost 11; bases outside the gene matches: 4. There are 13 residues in the CDR3. The CDR3 nucleotides are TGTGCCAGCAGCTTGCCAGGGGGCGGGAAACTGTTTTTT. As protein: CASSLPGGGKLFF.

The chain recombines TRBV5-1 with TRBJ1-2; no firm D call. There are 16 residues in the CDR3. Germline V CDR1 and CDR2: SGHRS, YFSETQ. V was trimmed by 0 bases and J by 4 bases, leaving 16 bases between them. CDR3 amino acids: CASSLDFREVSYGYTF. Here the CDR3 DNA reads TGCGCCAGCAGCTTGGATTTCCGGGAGGTTAGCTATGGCTACACCTTC. Based on the CDR3 plus reference TRBV5-1 and TRBJ1-2, the full variable domain is KAGVTQTPRYLIKTRGQQVTLSCSPISGHRSVSWYQQTPGQGLQFLFEYFSETQRNKGNFPGRFSGRQFSNSRSEMNVSTLELGDSALYLCASSLDFREVSYGYTFGSGTRLTVV.

This clone was detected only once. The chain recombines TRBV28 with TRBJ1-2; the match to TRBD1 covers 8 bases. The junction had 9 bases not matched to a gene; V was cut back by 4 bases and J by 5 bases. Germline CDR1 is MDHEN and CDR2 is SYDVKM. The CDR3 length is 15 residues. The chain's CDR3 is CASSSQDRATYGYTF. In DNA, the CDR3 is TGTGCCAGCAGTTCCCAGGACAGGGCCACATATGGCTACACCTTC.

V usage is TRBV9 and J usage is TRBJ1-5; no firm D call. The CDR3 sequence is 14 residues long. Trimming shortened V by 0 bases and J by 4 bases, and 8 bases separated the two germline ends. Germline CDR1 and CDR2: SGDLS and YYNGEE. CDR3 residues: CASSVGGPNQPQHF. CDR3 bases: TGTGCCAGCAGCGTAGGCGGTCCGAATCAGCCCCAGCATTTT.

The V gene is TRBV12-5, the J gene TRBJ2-1, with 7 bases that match TRBD2. Germline V gene data show CDR1 as LGHNT and CDR2 as FRNRAP. V was pared by 3 bases and J by 4 bases, with 6 bases of the junction left unmatched. This CDR3 contains 15 residues. CDR3 sequence: CASGFGREPYNEQFF. In DNA form, the CDR3 reads TGTGCTAGTGGTTTCGGGCGGGAGCCGTACAATGAGCAGTTCTTC.

The chain couples TRBV10-3 to TRBJ1-3; D is unresolved. Per the germline V gene, CDR1 is ENHRY and CDR2 is SYGVKD. V was cut by 2 bases and J by 4 bases, with 9 bases left in between. The CDR3 consists of 14 residues. This CDR3 is CAISEPGGGNTIYF. CDR3 nucleotide sequence: TGTGCCATCAGTGAGCCGGGCGGAGGAAACACCATATATTTT.

As concerns this clone: Other DNA sequences within the sample encode an identical CDR3. The rearrangement uses TRBV4-1 and TRBJ2-7; no firm D call. Germline V lookup: CDR1 MGHRA, CDR2 YSYEKL. The CDR3 consists of 15 residues. With 1 base removed from V and 3 bases from J, the gap between germline ends came to 13 bases. The CDR3 is CASSQVVAGDYEQYF. In DNA, the CDR3 is TGCGCCAGCAGCCAAGTAGTAGCAGGAGACTACGAGCAGTACTTC.

The rearrangement joins TRBV27 to TRBJ2-2, with a tentative D call TRBD2 (6 bases). There are 13 residues in the CDR3. The germline V gene has CDR1 MNHEY and CDR2 SMNVEV (reference sequence). Between the trimmed V and J ends, which lost 5 bases and 7 bases, there was a span of 11 bases. CDR3 amino acids: CASSIGGSGELFF. The CDR3, as DNA: TGTGCCAGCAGTATTGGGGGGAGCGGGGAGCTGTTTTTT.

The V call is TRBV10-1, the J call TRBJ1-2, with 7 nucleotides matching TRBD1. The V gene's germline CDR1 is WNHNN and CDR2 SYGVQD (reference sequence). The trim removed 3 bases at V and 4 bases at J, leaving 8 bases unmatched. The CDR3 length is 15 residues. CDR3 DNA sequence: TGCGCCAGCAGTGACCATAGGACAGGTCGCTATGGCTACACCTTC. It encodes CASSDHRTGRYGYTF.

The V call is TRBV6-5, the J call TRBJ2-5, with D possibly matching TRBD1 (6 bases). The CDR3 runs 15 residues. Trimming cost V 8 bases and J 5 bases, with 21 bases left between them. Germline V lookup: CDR1 MNHEY, CDR2 SVGAGI. The chain's CDR3 is CASQSLETGLETQYF. The CDR3 DNA reads as TGTGCCAGCCAGTCCCTAGAAACAGGGTTGGAGACCCAGTACTTC.

The gene calls are TRBV6-5 and TRBJ1-2; unclear D gene. This CDR3 region has 15 residues. Trimming shortened V by 0 bases and J by 1 base, and 9 bases separated the two germline ends. The germline gives CDR1 MNHEY, CDR2 SVGAGI. CDR3 in DNA: TGTGCCAGCAGTTACTCGAGACTGATTAACTATGGCTACACCTTC. Translated: CASSYSRLINYGYTF.

J is TRBJ2-1 and V is TRBV6-5; perhaps D is TRBD1 or TRBD2 (5 bases each). V was shortened by 0 bases and J by 5 bases, with 5 bases between the two germline ends. CDR3 length: 13 residues. CDR1 is MNHEY, CDR2 SVGAGI, per germline. CDR3 amino acids: CASSYSGDNEQFF. The DNA for the CDR3 is TGTGCCAGCAGTTACTCGGGGGACAATGAGCAGTTCTTC.

This chain joins TRBV19 and TRBJ1-2; TRBD1 aligns across 9 bases. V was pared by 6 bases and J by 8 bases, with 7 bases of the junction left unmatched. CDR3 length equals 13 residues. Germline CDR1 reads LNHDA; CDR2 reads SQIVND (reference sequence). The CDR3 loop reads CASSPQGAGGYTF. CDR3 nucleotides: TGTGCCAGTAGCCCACAGGGGGCGGGAGGCTACACCTTC.

The chain has TRBV27 and TRBJ1-1; 8 bases align to TRBD1. This CDR3 region has 16 residues. The germline V gene encodes CDR1 MNHEY and CDR2 SMNVEV (reference sequence). V trimming: 0 bases; J trimming: 5 bases; junction bases outside the gene matches: 8. This CDR3 reads CASSLSSDRDGTEAFF. The CDR3 bases are TGTGCCAGCAGTTTATCTTCGGACAGGGATGGGACTGAAGCTTTCTTT.

This rearrangement joins TRBV4-3 to TRBJ2-3; TRBD1 matches at 7 bases. CDR1 is LGHNA and CDR2 is YSLEER in the germline V gene. This CDR3 has 15 amino acids. J lost 3 bases, V lost 0 bases, and 3 bases had no gene match. The CDR3 DNA follows: TGCGCCAGCAGCCAAGACTACAGGGGAACAGATACGCAGTATTTT. As protein: CASSQDYRGTDTQYF.

The chain links TRBV7-9 to TRBJ1-5; TRBD1 agrees at 9 bases. This CDR3 region has 15 residues. The V segment lost 5 bases and the J segment 7 bases; nucleotides outside the gene matches: 9. The germline gives CDR1 SEHNR, CDR2 FQNEAQ (reference sequence). The CDR3, as DNA: TGTGCCAGCAGCGAGACAGGGGGAAGGTGGCAGCCCCAGCATTTT. This encodes CASSETGGRWQPQHF.

J is TRBJ1-2 and V is TRBV9, with 7 positions matching TRBD1. This CDR3 is 11 amino acids long. Losses at the gene ends were 7 bases for V and 7 bases for J; bases not matched to a gene: 4. The germline gives CDR1 SGDLS, CDR2 YYNGEE. CDR3 sequence (DNA): TGTGCCAGCGAGGGGGCAGGTGGCTACACCTTC. Translation gives CASEGAGGYTF.

Here the CDR3 DNA reads TGCAGCGTTGAATGGGGGACCGGGGAGCTGTTTTTT. Encoded protein: CSVEWGTGELFF. This rearrangement joins TRBV29-1 to TRBJ2-2; D may correspond to TRBD1 or TRBD2 (5 bases each). The germline CDR1 and CDR2 sequences are SQVTM and ANQGSEA. V was pared by 2 bases and J by 5 bases, with 6 bases between. The length of the CDR3 is 12 residues.

This chain links TRBV4-3 with TRBJ2-7, with 8 bases fitting TRBD1. Per the germline V gene, CDR1 is LGHNA and CDR2 is YSLEER. Germline trimming cut 5 bases from V and 2 bases from J; bases unmatched to any gene: 5. CDR3 size: 14 residues. CDR3 nucleotide sequence: TGCGCCAGCAGCTTCGGACAGGGCCCCTACGAGCAGTACTTC. This sequence encodes CASSFGQGPYEQYF.

The V gene is TRBV5-6, the J gene TRBJ2-4, with D hard to call. The V end lost 2 bases, the J end lost 0 bases, and 6 bases lay between the germline ends. The CDR3 totals 14 residues. Germline V lookup: CDR1 SGHDT, CDR2 YYEEEE. The CDR3 DNA is TGTGCCAGCAGCTTTATGCTAGCCAAAAACATTCAGTACTTC. The encoded protein is CASSFMLAKNIQYF.

The chain uses TRBV4-3 and TRBJ2-2; D call uncertain. CDR1 is LGHNA and CDR2 is YSLEER in the germline V gene. Trimming took 0 bases from V and 8 from J, leaving 13 bases between them. The CDR3 totals 15 residues. The CDR3 reads CASSQDEAPMGELFF. CDR3 nucleotides: TGCGCCAGCAGCCAAGATGAGGCCCCGATGGGGGAGCTGTTTTTT.

The chain joins TRBV13 to TRBJ2-5; 12 nucleotides align to TRBD2. The V gene's germline CDR1 is PRHDT and CDR2 FYEKMQ (reference sequence). This CDR3 comprises 19 residues. Trimming removed 0 bases from V and 1 base from J; junction bases left unmatched: 9. The CDR3 DNA reads as TGTGCCAGCAGCTTAGGACTAGCGGGAGGCGTGTGGGGCCAAGAGACCCAGTACTTC. It encodes CASSLGLAGGVWGQETQYF. The whole variable domain, remainder taken from reference TRBV13 and TRBJ2-5, is AAGVIQSPRHLIKEKRETATLKCYPIPRHDTVYWYQQGPGQDPQFLISFYEKMQSDKGSIPDRFSAQQFSDYHSELNMSSLELGDSALYFCASSLGLAGGVWGQETQYFGPGTRLLVL.

This clone was detected a few times. Other nucleotide sequences from this sample produce the same CDR3. This rearrangement joins TRBV6-1 to TRBJ1-1; D may be TRBD1 (6 bases). Germline V CDR1 and CDR2: MNHNS, SASEGT. V dropped 10 bases and J dropped 0 bases, with 12 bases sitting between them. The CDR3 has 13 amino acids. CDR3 residues: CATIDRLNTEAFF. In nucleotides, the CDR3 is TGTGCCACCATCGACAGGCTGAACACTGAAGCTTTCTTT.

This chain joins TRBV9 and TRBJ1-2, with TRBD1 matching 9 bases. The CDR3 is 15 amino acids. Germline trimming cut 4 bases from V and 4 bases from J; bases unmatched to any gene: 8. Germline assignment: CDR1 SGDLS and CDR2 YYNGEE. CDR3 sequence (DNA): TGTGCCAGCAGCCCCAGGACAGGGGAGGTCTATGGCTACACCTTC. This encodes CASSPRTGEVYGYTF.

The gene calls are TRBV13 and TRBJ1-1; D is undetermined. Trimming removed 6 bases from V and 4 bases from J, with 9 bases in between. The CDR3 length is 12 residues. Germline CDR1 and CDR2: PRHDT and FYEKMQ (reference sequence). CDR3 amino acids: CASSRERTEAFF. As DNA, the CDR3 is TGTGCCAGCAGTAGGGAGCGCACTGAAGCTTTCTTT.

The V call is TRBV6-5, the J call TRBJ2-3; 7 nucleotides line up with TRBD2. Germline V gene data show CDR1 as MNHEY and CDR2 as SVGAGI. V gave up 2 bases and J gave up 4 bases; unmatched junction bases: 6. This CDR3 comprises 15 residues. The CDR3 DNA is TGTGCCAGCAGTTACGGGGGGAGGGCCGCAGATACGCAGTATTTT. Its protein product is CASSYGGRAADTQYF.

The CDR3 protein is CASTPTSGRAPGELFF. Here the CDR3 DNA reads TGTGCCAGCACTCCGACTAGCGGGAGGGCCCCCGGGGAGCTGTTTTTT. This chain joins TRBV2 and TRBJ2-2; TRBD2 aligns across 14 bases. Germline V gene sequence: CDR1 SNHLY, CDR2 FYNNEI. The V and J ends lost 7 bases and 6 bases, in that order; junction bases with no gene match: 7. The CDR3 spans 16 residues.

J is TRBJ2-1 and V is TRBV27; D might be TRBD1 (5 bases). Germline assignment: CDR1 MNHEY and CDR2 SMNVEV (reference sequence). This CDR3 has 15 amino acids. The ends were cut back, 3 bases at V and 5 bases at J, with 14 bases in the middle. CDR3 DNA: TGTGCCAGCAGTTTCAGGGTCGGAACCCACAATGAGCAGTTCTTC. Its translation: CASSFRVGTHNEQFF.

The CDR3 DNA reads TGTGCCAGCAGTTTATCGGTCGGGGAGCTGTTTTTT. Its protein product is CASSLSVGELFF. The V call is TRBV27, the J call TRBJ2-2; D gene uncertain. V lost 0 bases, J lost 7 bases, and 3 bases lay in between. Germline loops: CDR1 MNHEY, CDR2 SMNVEV (reference sequence). The CDR3 extends over 12 amino acids.